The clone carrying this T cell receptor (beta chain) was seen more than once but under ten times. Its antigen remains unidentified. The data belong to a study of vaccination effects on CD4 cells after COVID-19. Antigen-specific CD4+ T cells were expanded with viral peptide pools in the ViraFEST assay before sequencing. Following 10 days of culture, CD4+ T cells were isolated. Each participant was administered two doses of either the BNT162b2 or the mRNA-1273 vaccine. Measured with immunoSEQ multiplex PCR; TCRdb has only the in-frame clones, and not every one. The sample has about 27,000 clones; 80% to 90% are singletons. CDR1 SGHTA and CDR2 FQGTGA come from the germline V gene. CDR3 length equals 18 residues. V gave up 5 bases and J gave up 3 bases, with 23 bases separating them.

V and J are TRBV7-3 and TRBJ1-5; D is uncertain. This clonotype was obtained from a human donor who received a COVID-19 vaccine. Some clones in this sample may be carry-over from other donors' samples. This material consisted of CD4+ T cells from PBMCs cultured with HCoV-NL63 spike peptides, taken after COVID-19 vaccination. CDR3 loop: CASSTSGMGGRDNQPQHF. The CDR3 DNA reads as TGTGCCAGCAGCACATCCGGGATGGGAGGTAGGGACAATCAGCCCCAGCATTTT.